This T cell receptor beta chain was retrieved from a study of CD4 T cells in relation to SARS-CoV-2 and coronaviruses. Across the whole study: Controls used an HIV-1 Nef peptide pool or no peptide.

As concerns this clone: The antigen is undetermined.

TCRdb's copy holds only in-frame clones and misses some; the assay was immunoSEQ multiplex PCR. The top ten clones hold around a quarter of a sample with about 19,000 clones, about 72% of them seen once. V shed 2 bases and J shed 8 bases, with 15 bases lying between them. The CDR3 is made up of 15 amino acids. The germline V gene encodes CDR1 KGHDR and CDR2 SFDVKD. CD4+ T cells from unexposed donors were obtained before the COVID-19 pandemic (2011-2018). CD4+ T cells were isolated from the cells after around 10 days of culture. This clonotype was sampled from a human donor in good health. The rearrangement uses TRBV24-1 and TRBJ2-1; D is perhaps TRBD2 (5 bases). Material: CD4+ T cells from PBMCs, cultured in vitro. The CDR3 loop is CATSDSSSIVDEQFF. The CDR3 DNA follows: TGTGCCACCAGTGATTCCTCTAGCATAGTGGATGAGCAGTTCTTC.